The entry below describes one T cell receptor (beta chain). Methods used by the authors: Scientists estimated how many nucleated cells there were by amplifying reference gene primers. The protocol was immunoSEQ multiplex PCR, while the TCRdb copy is restricted to in-frame clones and leaves out a portion. The D gene and trimming were derived from the DNA, and the V and J assignments and clone size from that table. The sample holds about 110,000 clones, roughly 84% seen once. The CDR3 is made up of 13 amino acids. Trimming removed 5 bases from V and 1 base from J, with 7 bases in between. These data come from a study of blood T cell repertoires in COVID-19. Study information: COVID-19 samples, acute and convalescent, were from the United States, Italy and Spain. T cells, B-cell-depleted T cells, or PBMCs provided the cDNA or gDNA that served as material.

This clonotype was sampled from a man aged 40-49 years with acute or convalescent COVID-19. The chain is built from TRBV12-3 or TRBV12-4 and TRBJ2-3; TRBD1 might be the D (6 bases). Sequenced sample: peripheral blood. The CDR3 sequence: CASSRQGTDTQYF. CDR3 nucleotide sequence: TGTGCCAGCAGTCGACAGGGCACAGATACGCAGTATTTT.